This passage covers 15 T cell receptor beta chains from one sample sequenced in a study of patients and donors after allogeneic stem cell transplantation. TCRdb processed the RT-PCR reads anew with MiXCR; each CDR3 protein has one entry. The table has about 400,000 distinct CDR3 sequences, approximately 16% seen once. Sequencing input: blood, either unsorted or a sorted T cell fraction (not recorded which). All receptors derive from a human donor who was either an allogeneic HSCT recipient or a stem cell or donor lymphocyte infusion donor (not recorded which). It is not recorded whose cells these are; they may come from a transplant donor.

The CDR3 loop is CASSFNFRQDPHEQYF. CDR3 in DNA: TGCGCCAGCAGCTTTAATTTCCGACAGGACCCCCACGAGCAGTACTTC. The chain uses TRBV5-1 and TRBJ2-7; perhaps TRBD1 as D (6 bases). Looked up from germline, CDR1 is SGHRS and CDR2 is YFSETQ. The CDR3 totals 16 residues. The V gene lost 2 bases and the J gene lost 5 bases, with 20 bases spanning the gap.

The J gene is TRBJ2-5, the V gene TRBV30, with a possible D match to TRBD2 (6 bases). The germline gives CDR1 GTSNPN, CDR2 SVGIG (reference sequence). Trimming cost V 4 bases and J 4 bases, with 10 bases left between them. CDR3 length: 12 residues. CDR3: CAWTSVRETQYF. The CDR3 DNA reads TGTGCCTGGACTAGCGTGCGAGAGACCCAGTACTTC.

This clonotype was seen a handful of times. The chain carries TRBV20-1 and TRBJ2-3, with 10 bases aligning to TRBD2. Germline CDR1 and CDR2: DFQATT and SNEGSKA (reference sequence). This CDR3 has 16 residues. The J segment lost 4 bases and the V segment lost 1 base, leaving 8 bases of the junction unmatched. CDR3 bases: TGCAGTGCTAGAGTGATGAGGGGACTAGCGCCAGATACGCAGTATTTT. This sequence encodes CSARVMRGLAPDTQYF.

This clonotype was counted between two and nine times. The gene calls are TRBV12-3 or TRBV12-4 and TRBJ2-7; either TRBD1 or TRBD2 may supply D (5 bases each). The ends were cut back, 6 bases at V and 7 bases at J, with 13 bases in the middle. This CDR3 has 12 residues. CDR3 amino acids: CASRYGALEQYF. Written as DNA, the CDR3 is TGTGCCAGCAGATACGGGGCCTTAGAGCAGTACTTC.

This clonotype was picked up many times. The chain joins TRBV6-5 to TRBJ2-7; TRBD1 aligns across 7 bases. The J segment lost 0 bases and the V segment lost 6 bases, leaving 5 bases of the junction unmatched. CDR1 MNHEY and CDR2 SVGAGI come from the germline V gene. The CDR3 has 14 residues. CDR3 coding DNA: TGTGCCAGCAGCTCCCGGGACAGCTCCTACGAGCAGTACTTC. Its translation: CASSSRDSSYEQYF.

At least ten counts were recorded for this clonotype. This sequence joins TRBV6-1 and TRBJ1-2; 8 positions match TRBD1. There are 16 residues in the CDR3. Germline CDR1 and CDR2: MNHNS and SASEGT. V gave up 6 bases and J gave up 2 bases; unmatched junction bases: 11. CDR3 amino acids: CASRFKQGVTNYGYTF. For the CDR3, the DNA is TGTGCCAGCAGATTCAAACAGGGGGTGACGAACTATGGCTACACCTTC.

This clonotype showed up just a few times. The chain couples TRBV28 to TRBJ1-1; 7 bases are shared with TRBD1. V dropped 3 bases and J dropped 4; count of bases not matched to a gene: 14. The CDR3 has 17 residues. CDR1 is MDHEN and CDR2 is SYDVKM in the germline V gene. CDR3 residues: CASSLVVGGGKGTEAFF. For the CDR3, the DNA is TGTGCCAGCAGTTTGGTGGTGGGAGGGGGCAAGGGCACTGAAGCTTTCTTT.

This clonotype showed up just a few times. V and J are TRBV11-3 and TRBJ2-5, with D possibly TRBD1 on 7 matching bases. Germline V gene lookup returns CDR1 SGHNT and CDR2 YENEEA. The V and J ends lost 1 base and 0 bases respectively, with 9 bases between them. CDR3 length equals 15 residues. In DNA, the CDR3 is TGTGCCAGCAGCTTAGGCGGGACAGACCAAGAGACCCAGTACTTC. It specifies CASSLGGTDQETQYF.

This chain uses TRBV6-5 with TRBJ1-4; 11 bases align to TRBD1. J was trimmed by 7 bases and V by 2 bases; bases with no gene match: 3. Germline V lookup: CDR1 MNHEY, CDR2 SVGAGI. The CDR3 contains 15 residues. DNA for the CDR3: TGTGCCAGCAGTTACGAAGGGACAGGGGGTGAAAAACTGTTTTTT. It codes for CASSYEGTGGEKLFF.

This clonotype came up a few times. The chain recombines TRBV2 with TRBJ2-2, with 7 bases identical to TRBD2. The V segment lost 6 bases and the J segment 0 bases; nucleotides outside the gene matches: 4. Germline V gene data show CDR1 as SNHLY and CDR2 as FYNNEI. The CDR3 contains 15 residues. DNA for the CDR3: TGTGCCAGCAGGGCCGGGACTACGAACACCGGGGAGCTGTTTTTT. It codes for CASRAGTTNTGELFF.

This clonotype was counted between two and nine times. V usage is TRBV4-1 and J usage is TRBJ1-1, with D unresolved. This CDR3 comprises 13 residues. The V and J ends lost 3 bases and 3 bases respectively, with 8 bases between them. CDR1 is MGHRA, CDR2 YSYEKL, per germline. The CDR3 DNA follows: TGCGCCAGCAGCCACGGCGGGGACACTGAAGCTTTCTTT. It codes for CASSHGGDTEAFF.

The rearrangement uses TRBV3-1 and TRBJ1-1; the D gene is possibly TRBD1 (5 bases). Trimming removed 4 bases from V and 1 base from J, with 10 bases in between. This CDR3 is 14 amino acids long. Per germline, CDR1 LGHDT and CDR2 YNNKEL (reference sequence). The CDR3 sequence: CASSLWGENTEAFF. CDR3 in DNA: TGTGCCAGCAGCCTGTGGGGGGAGAACACTGAAGCTTTCTTT. Together with reference TRBV3-1 and TRBJ1-1, the CDR3 gives the full variable domain: DTAVSQTPKYLVTQMGNDKSIKCEQNLGHDTMYWYKQDSKKFLKIMFSYNNKELIINETVPNRFSPKSPDKAHLNLHINSLELGDSAVYFCASSLWGENTEAFFGQGTRLTVV.

This clonotype turned up a few times. The chain recombines TRBV3-1 with TRBJ2-7; the D gene is possibly TRBD1 (5 bases). The length of the CDR3 is 14 residues. In germline, CDR1 is LGHDT, CDR2 YNNKEL (reference sequence). Trimming pared 1 base from V and 5 bases from J, leaving 12 bases between. The CDR3 nucleotides read TGTGCCAGCAGCCAAGTGCCAGGGTTGCACGAGCAGTACTTC. Translating gives CASSQVPGLHEQYF.

The rearrangement links TRBV7-2 to TRBJ2-7; TRBD2 matches at 8 bases. Germline V gene lookup returns CDR1 SGHTA and CDR2 FQGNSA. The CDR3 is 15 residues long. Germline trimming cut 4 bases from V and 5 bases from J; bases unmatched to any gene: 10. CDR3 sequence (DNA): TGTGCCAGCAGCTCGACCGGGGGGGGATACCACGAGCAGTACTTC. This gives the protein CASSSTGGGYHEQYF.

This clonotype appeared a few times. The chain joins TRBV27 to TRBJ2-7; D remains ambiguous. CDR3 size: 13 residues. Trimming pared 3 bases from V and 6 bases from J, leaving 12 bases between. Germline CDR1 and CDR2: MNHEY and SMNVEV (reference sequence). CDR3 amino acids: CASSFVPGFEQYF. DNA of the CDR3: TGTGCCAGCAGTTTCGTTCCCGGGTTCGAGCAGTACTTC.